The present T cell receptor (beta chain) was sequenced within a study of blood T cell repertoires in COVID-19. Background on the study: The analysed material was cDNA or gDNA that came from T cells, B-cell-depleted T cells, or PBMCs.

Sequenced by immunoSEQ multiplex PCR; TCRdb stores in-frame clones only, minus some. The sample lists some 140,000 clones, 87% occurring once. The CDR3 loop spans 13 amino acids. Unmatched junction bases numbered 9, after V lost 7 bases and J lost 7 bases. Germline V gene sequence: CDR1 GTSNPN, CDR2 SVGIG (reference sequence). The V gene is TRBV30, the J gene TRBJ2-3, with 9 positions matching TRBD2. This TCR was recovered from a man in his fifties with active COVID-19. Sequenced: peripheral blood. As DNA, the CDR3 is TGTGCCTCAACCGGGACTAGCAGCTATACGCAGTATTTT. This sequence encodes CASTGTSSYTQYF.